The next 27 T cell receptor beta chains were all read from a single sample in a study of CD8 T cells in Susac syndrome. RNA amounts of roughly 0.5 to 1 ug underwent reverse transcription with random hexamers. A single record per CDR3 protein comes from TCRdb applying MiXCR to the immunoSEQ multiplex PCR reads. The sample lists 150,000 to 200,000 distinct CDR3 sequences; approximately 93% were seen once. The sequencing sample was made of CD4+ T cells from PBMCs. The origin of the receptors is a human donor with multiple sclerosis.

The chain uses TRBV7-8 and TRBJ2-1, with D possibly being TRBD1 (5 bases). The CDR3 extends over 13 amino acids. Germline V gene lookup returns CDR1 SGHVS and CDR2 FQNEAQ. V lost 3 bases to trimming and J lost 8 bases, with 11 bases between them. The CDR3 DNA is TGTGCCAGCAGCTTTCAGGGCGCACATGAGCAGTTCTTC. Its translation is CASSFQGAHEQFF.

The V gene is TRBV28, the J gene TRBJ1-2; a possible D gene is TRBD1 (5 bases). V was clipped by 4 bases and J by 6 bases, with 9 bases between them. This CDR3 spans 12 amino acids. Per the germline V gene, CDR1 is MDHEN and CDR2 is SYDVKM. The CDR3 protein is CASSWGGDGYTF. The CDR3 DNA reads TGTGCCAGCAGTTGGGGGGGTGATGGCTACACCTTC.

This clonotype was seen only a few times. In DNA, the CDR3 is TGTGCCAGTACCTTTAAGGGGGATCAGCCCCAGCATTTT. This translates into CASTFKGDQPQHF. This chain uses TRBV19 with TRBJ1-5; D perhaps matches TRBD1 (6 bases). The CDR3 spans 13 residues. V gave up 7 bases and J gave up 5 bases, with 12 bases separating them. Germline values: CDR1 LNHDA, CDR2 SQIVND (reference sequence).

V gene TRBV19 combines with J gene TRBJ1-2, with 9 bases lining up with TRBD1. The CDR3 totals 13 residues. Germline V gene lookup returns CDR1 LNHDA and CDR2 SQIVND (reference sequence). Trimming cost V 4 bases and J 8 bases; bases outside gene matches: 5. The CDR3 region is CASSTGQGSGYTF. The CDR3 DNA follows: TGTGCCAGTAGTACGGGACAGGGAAGCGGCTACACCTTC.

The genes are TRBV28 and TRBJ1-1; D not certain. The CDR3 extends over 14 amino acids. Germline V gene lookup returns CDR1 MDHEN and CDR2 SYDVKM. Trimming stripped 2 bases from V and 2 bases from J, with 9 bases between. The CDR3 sequence is CASSLVQFNTEAFF. Written as DNA, the CDR3 is TGTGCCAGCAGTTTAGTACAGTTCAACACTGAAGCTTTCTTT.

The genes are TRBV24-1 and TRBJ2-4; 7 nucleotides match TRBD2. Germline trimming cut 3 bases from V and 8 bases from J; bases unmatched to any gene: 3. CDR1 is KGHDR and CDR2 is SFDVKD in the germline V gene. This CDR3 comprises 13 residues. Written as DNA, the CDR3 is TGTGCCACCAGTGATCCGGGGGGTCACATTCAGTACTTC. Protein sequence: CATSDPGGHIQYF.

V gene TRBV30 combines with J gene TRBJ1-5, with D possibly TRBD1 on 6 matching bases. Germline CDR1 reads GTSNPN; CDR2 reads SVGIG (reference sequence). The CDR3 extends over 16 amino acids. Trimming stripped 0 bases from V and 2 bases from J, with 14 bases between. The chain's CDR3 is CAWSVGWGPGNQPQHF. CDR3 bases: TGTGCCTGGAGTGTAGGGTGGGGGCCGGGCAATCAGCCCCAGCATTTT. Using reference TRBV30 and TRBJ1-5 for the parts outside the CDR3, the full variable domain is SQTIHQWPATLVQPVGSPLSLECTVEGTSNPNLYWYRQAAGRGLQLLFYSVGIGQISSEVPQNLSASRPQDRQFILSSKKLLLSDSGFYLCAWSVGWGPGNQPQHFGDGTRLSIL.

J is TRBJ2-5 and V is TRBV7-3; D is undetermined. The CDR3 extends over 13 amino acids. V lost 5 bases, J lost 4 bases, and 11 bases lay in between. Per germline, CDR1 SGHTA and CDR2 FQGTGA. The CDR3 DNA is TGTGCCAGCAGCCTAAATTTGGGAGAGACCCAGTACTTC. Translated, it gives CASSLNLGETQYF.

The chain employs TRBV2 and TRBJ2-3; D is possibly TRBD2 (6 bases). V shed 7 bases and J shed 2 bases, with 16 bases lying between them. Germline loops: CDR1 SNHLY, CDR2 FYNNEI. The CDR3 spans 15 residues. The CDR3 is CASNPGTLATDTQYF. DNA for the CDR3: TGTGCCAGCAATCCCGGGACTTTAGCCACAGATACGCAGTATTTT.

CDR3 region: CATSRTPGLQETQYF. The CDR3 DNA is TGTGCCACCAGCAGAACCCCCGGACTCCAAGAGACCCAGTACTTC. This chain joins TRBV15 and TRBJ2-5; D is possibly TRBD2 (5 bases). The V gene lost 2 bases and the J gene lost 1 base, with 11 bases spanning the gap. The length of the CDR3 is 15 residues. The germline V gene encodes CDR1 LNHNV and CDR2 YYDKDF (reference sequence).

The V gene is TRBV24-1, the J gene TRBJ2-5; D not certain. Trimming took 4 bases from V and 2 from J, leaving 13 bases between them. CDR3 length: 15 amino acids. Per germline, CDR1 KGHDR and CDR2 SFDVKD. In nucleotides, the CDR3 is TGTGCCACCAGTGACACTCAAAAGCTACAAGAGACCCAGTACTTC. Encoded protein: CATSDTQKLQETQYF.

This chain joins TRBV10-3 and TRBJ2-3; TRBD2 might be the D (5 bases). The V and J ends lost 10 bases and 0 bases respectively, with 14 bases between them. The CDR3 is 14 amino acids. Germline CDR1 and CDR2: ENHRY and SYGVKD. The CDR3 DNA follows: TGTGCCACCTCTGGTAGCGTGAGCACAGATACGCAGTATTTT. Translation: CATSGSVSTDTQYF.

This clonotype was observed once. The genes are TRBV10-2 and TRBJ2-3; 7 bases map to TRBD1. V was clipped by 2 bases and J by 4 bases; unmatched bases: 3. The CDR3 has 14 amino acids. CDR1 WSHSY and CDR2 SAAADI come from the germline V gene. The DNA of the CDR3 is TGCGCCAGCAGTGAGCCGGACAGGTCAGATACGCAGTATTTT. It specifies CASSEPDRSDTQYF.

The chain couples TRBV28 to TRBJ1-2; D is unclear. CDR3 length: 13 residues. V was cut by 1 base and J by 6 bases, with 9 bases left in between. Germline V CDR1 and CDR2: MDHEN, SYDVKM. This CDR3 is CASSLLSGNGYTF. In DNA form, the CDR3 reads TGTGCCAGCAGTTTATTATCCGGGAATGGCTACACCTTC.

V usage is TRBV28 and J usage is TRBJ2-7; 8 bases match TRBD2. The germline gives CDR1 MDHEN, CDR2 SYDVKM. CDR3 size: 14 residues. Trimming at V came to 5 bases and at J to 2 bases, leaving 5 bases not matched to a gene. DNA for the CDR3: TGTGCCAGCAGTCACCCGACTAGCGCCTACGAGCAGTACTTC. Translating gives CASSHPTSAYEQYF.

This clonotype showed up just once. This chain links TRBV30 with TRBJ2-2; 7 nucleotides line up with TRBD1. Germline-derived CDR1 and CDR2 are GTSNPN and SVGIG (reference sequence). V shed 2 bases, J shed 4 bases, and the junction held 10 bases outside the gene matches. This CDR3 comprises 16 residues. The CDR3 protein is CAWSRLPGTATGELFF. DNA for the CDR3: TGTGCCTGGAGTAGGCTACCCGGGACAGCCACCGGGGAGCTGTTTTTT.

This chain connects TRBV27 to TRBJ2-3; D remains ambiguous. The CDR3 has 13 amino acids. Germline CDR1 MNHEY, CDR2 SMNVEV (reference sequence). V gave up 3 bases and J gave up 1 base, with 5 bases separating them. Here the CDR3 DNA reads TGTGCCAGCAGTTTTGGCGGCACAGATACGCAGTATTTT. Translating gives CASSFGGTDTQYF.

For the CDR3, the DNA is TGCGCCAGCAGCACCACCGGGACAGGGTCCGAAAAACTGTTTTTT. The encoded protein is CASSTTGTGSEKLFF. The chain combines TRBV5-1 with TRBJ1-4; 9 positions agree with TRBD1. Unmatched junction bases numbered 9, after V lost 4 bases and J lost 8 bases. Germline V gene data show CDR1 as SGHRS and CDR2 as YFSETQ. The CDR3 sequence is 15 residues long.

This clonotype was detected only a few times. This rearrangement joins TRBV10-3 to TRBJ2-7, with 10 bases that match TRBD1. J lost 7 bases, V lost 6 bases, and 9 bases had no gene match. CDR1 ENHRY and CDR2 SYGVKD come from the germline V gene. The CDR3 spans 14 residues. The CDR3 sequence is CAIRPGQGTWEQYF. The CDR3 nucleotides are TGTGCCATCAGGCCGGGACAGGGGACATGGGAGCAGTACTTC.

This chain uses TRBV13 with TRBJ2-1, with TRBD2 matching over 12 bases. Looked up from germline, CDR1 is PRHDT and CDR2 is FYEKMQ (reference sequence). Germline trimming cut 1 base from V and 4 bases from J; bases unmatched to any gene: 5. CDR3 length: 17 amino acids. The CDR3 DNA reads TGTGCCAGCAGCTTAGATCCTGGGACTAGCGGGTACAATGAGCAGTTCTTC. This sequence encodes CASSLDPGTSGYNEQFF.

V gene TRBV28 combines with J gene TRBJ1-5; perhaps TRBD1 as D (6 bases). From germline, CDR1 is MDHEN and CDR2 SYDVKM. The germline V and J ends were trimmed by 3 bases and 7 bases, with 13 bases remaining between them. The CDR3 has 14 amino acids. The CDR3, as DNA: TGTGCCAGCAGTTTTGTGGGGGCAGGGCAGCCCCAGCATTTT. Its translation: CASSFVGAGQPQHF.

This clonotype was observed once. The rearrangement links TRBV20-1 to TRBJ2-7, with 7 bases lining up with TRBD1. The ends lost 2 bases at V and 3 bases at J; junction bases unmatched: 10. CDR1 and CDR2 (germline): DFQATT, SNEGSKA (reference sequence). This CDR3 is built from 15 residues. CDR3 sequence (DNA): TGCAGTGCTAGATCGAGACAGGGAAGGGACTACGAGCAGTACTTC. It is translated as CSARSRQGRDYEQYF.

This sequence joins TRBV29-1 and TRBJ1-3; D may be TRBD1 (6 bases). The CDR3 sequence is 11 residues long. Looked up from germline, CDR1 is SQVTM and CDR2 is ANQGSEA. The ends were cut back, 7 bases at V and 16 bases at J, with 20 bases in the middle. DNA of the CDR3: TGCAGCGCCCAGGGGCCGGTCAAGAGGTATTTT. Protein product: CSAQGPVKRYF.

V and J are TRBV11-2 and TRBJ2-7, with D possibly TRBD1 on 6 matching bases. The V end was cut by 3 bases, the J end by 5 bases, with 11 bases between. The CDR3 has 13 residues. Looked up from germline, CDR1 is SGHAT and CDR2 is FQNNGV. In nucleotides, the CDR3 is TGTGCCAGCAGCTTGAGGGGGATGGACGAGCAGTACTTC. This translates into CASSLRGMDEQYF.

DNA of the CDR3: TGCAGTGCTCGTGGTCCTAGACAACACAGCACAGATACGCAGTATTTT. It is translated as CSARGPRQHSTDTQYF. The V and J genes are TRBV20-1 and TRBJ2-3; D not resolved. Germline V gene lookup returns CDR1 DFQATT and CDR2 SNEGSKA (reference sequence). The CDR3 sequence is 16 residues long. V lost 5 bases to trimming and J lost 0 bases, with 18 bases between them.

This chain links TRBV5-1 with TRBJ2-3; 8 nucleotides align to TRBD1. The junction had 4 bases not matched to a gene; V was cut back by 2 bases and J by 5 bases. This CDR3 has 14 amino acids. CDR1 SGHRS and CDR2 YFSETQ come from the germline V gene. The CDR3: CASSLSRGRDTQYF. The CDR3, as DNA: TGCGCCAGCAGCTTAAGCAGGGGGCGAGATACGCAGTATTTT. Full variable domain (missing parts from reference TRBV5-1 and TRBJ2-3): KAGVTQTPRYLIKTRGQQVTLSCSPISGHRSVSWYQQTPGQGLQFLFEYFSETQRNKGNFPGRFSGRQFSNSRSEMNVSTLELGDSALYLCASSLSRGRDTQYFGPGTRLTVL.

V and J are TRBV20-1 and TRBJ2-3; D may be TRBD2 (5 bases). V gave up 5 bases and J gave up 0 bases, with 15 bases separating them. CDR1 is DFQATT and CDR2 is SNEGSKA in the germline V gene (reference sequence). The CDR3 loop spans 15 amino acids. CDR3 DNA: TGCAGTGCTGGGGTAACTAGACTTAGCACAGATACGCAGTATTTT. Residues: CSAGVTRLSTDTQYF.